A selection of T cell receptor beta chains follows, all from one sample in a study of blood T cell repertoires in COVID-19. TCRdb's copy holds only in-frame clones and misses some; the assay was immunoSEQ multiplex PCR. The sample lists over 150,000 clones; approximately 86% were seen once. Sequenced input: peripheral blood. These receptors all come from a man aged 45-60 years with active or convalescent COVID-19. Both conserved end residues are part of each CDR3. The order of the fields is J gene, D gene, clone size, V gene, CDR3 DNA, CDR3 protein. A D gene is named only where the DNA matches it firmly. Clone size is given for some rows only: seen once, a few or many times, or a class if the clone is expanded.

j_gene: TRBJ1-1
d_gene: .
abundance: .
v_gene: TRBV28
CDR3nt: TGTGCCAGCAGGGGGACTGGTTTCGCTGAAGCTTTCTTT
CDR3aa: CASRGTGFAEAFF

j_gene: TRBJ1-5
d_gene: .
abundance: .
v_gene: TRBV6-5
CDR3nt: TGTGCCAGCAGTCTCGGGGGTCGGCCCCAGCATTTT
CDR3aa: CASSLGGRPQHF

j_gene: TRBJ2-7
d_gene: TRBD1
abundance: .
v_gene: TRBV12-5
CDR3nt: TGTGCTAGTGGTTTGGCCCGACAGGGGGTTCTCTCCTACGAGCAGTACTTC
CDR3aa: CASGLARQGVLSYEQYF

j_gene: TRBJ1-2
d_gene: .
abundance: .
v_gene: TRBV28
CDR3nt: TGTGCCAGCAGTTTACAAGACAGCTATGGCTACACCTTC
CDR3aa: CASSLQDSYGYTF

j_gene: TRBJ2-7
d_gene: TRBD2
abundance: .
v_gene: TRBV3-1/TRBV3-2
CDR3nt: TGTGCCAGCAGCGAGACTAGCGGGGGATCCTACGAGCAGTACTTC
CDR3aa: CASSETSGGSYEQYF

j_gene: TRBJ2-1
d_gene: .
abundance: .
v_gene: TRBV11-3
CDR3nt: TGTGCCAGCAGCTTAGACGGCGGGATTGATGAGCAGTTCTTC
CDR3aa: CASSLDGGIDEQFF

j_gene: TRBJ2-7
d_gene: TRBD2
abundance: .
v_gene: TRBV24-1
CDR3nt: TGTGCCACCAGTGACCCGAACAAAGCGGGAGGGGACGAGCAGTACTTC
CDR3aa: CATSDPNKAGGDEQYF

j_gene: TRBJ2-7
d_gene: TRBD1
abundance: .
v_gene: TRBV27
CDR3nt: TGTGCCAGCAGCCGAACGGACAGGGCCTACGAGCAGTACTTC
CDR3aa: CASSRTDRAYEQYF

j_gene: TRBJ2-6
d_gene: TRBD1
abundance: .
v_gene: TRBV11-2
CDR3nt: TGTGCCAGCAGCTCCAGACAGGGGGCTACAAACTCTGGGGCCAACGTCCTGACTTTC
CDR3aa: CASSSRQGATNSGANVLTF

j_gene: TRBJ2-7
d_gene: .
abundance: .
v_gene: TRBV28
CDR3nt: TGTGCCAGCAGTCCCCCGGGGAGAACCTACGAGCAGTACTTC
CDR3aa: CASSPPGRTYEQYF

j_gene: TRBJ1-6
d_gene: .
abundance: .
v_gene: TRBV5-6
CDR3nt: TGTGCCAGCAGCTCTCCTAATTCACCCCTCCACTTT
CDR3aa: CASSSPNSPLHF

j_gene: TRBJ2-4
d_gene: TRBD1
abundance: .
v_gene: TRBV25-1
CDR3nt: TGTGCCAGCAGTGAATCCGAGGGGGCTGGCACCAAAAACATTCAGTACTTC
CDR3aa: CASSESEGAGTKNIQYF

j_gene: TRBJ1-2
d_gene: .
abundance: .
v_gene: TRBV18
CDR3nt: TGTGCCAGCTCACCATACACCAATAACTATGGCTACACCTTC
CDR3aa: CASSPYTNNYGYTF

j_gene: TRBJ2-3
d_gene: TRBD1
abundance: .
v_gene: TRBV7-8
CDR3nt: TGTGCCAGCAGCTTAAACCGGGACAGGGCTAGCACAGATACGCAGTATTTT
CDR3aa: CASSLNRDRASTDTQYF

j_gene: TRBJ1-2
d_gene: TRBD1
abundance: .
v_gene: TRBV20-1
CDR3nt: TGCAGTGCTTGGACAGGGGGCTACACCTTC
CDR3aa: CSAWTGGYTF

j_gene: TRBJ2-5
d_gene: TRBD1
abundance: .
v_gene: TRBV6-6
CDR3nt: TGTGCCAGCAGTGACCGGGACAGGGGTACGAAGACCCAGTACTTC
CDR3aa: CASSDRDRGTKTQYF

j_gene: TRBJ1-2
d_gene: .
abundance: few
v_gene: TRBV30
CDR3nt: TGTGCCTGGAGTGGAGGGTCAGCTTATGGCTACACCTTC
CDR3aa: CAWSGGSAYGYTF

j_gene: TRBJ2-3
d_gene: TRBD2
abundance: .
v_gene: TRBV7-3
CDR3nt: TGTGCCAGCAGCTCCGGGACTAGCGAGGGAGATACGCAGTATTTT
CDR3aa: CASSSGTSEGDTQYF

j_gene: TRBJ1-2
d_gene: .
abundance: few
v_gene: TRBV19
CDR3nt: TGTGCCAGTAGTATGTATGACACAGGGATGGATGGCTACACCTTC
CDR3aa: CASSMYDTGMDGYTF

j_gene: TRBJ1-4
d_gene: .
abundance: once
v_gene: TRBV29-1
CDR3nt: TGCAGCGTAGTTAGCGTTGAAAAACTGTTTTTT
CDR3aa: CSVVSVEKLFF

j_gene: TRBJ1-5
d_gene: .
abundance: .
v_gene: TRBV4-3
CDR3nt: TGCGCCAGCAGCCAAGATTTTAATCCTCAGCCCCAGCATTTT
CDR3aa: CASSQDFNPQPQHF

j_gene: TRBJ2-1
d_gene: .
abundance: .
v_gene: TRBV19
CDR3nt: TGTGCCAGTAGTATTCAGGTCTCCTACAATGAGCAGTTCTTC
CDR3aa: CASSIQVSYNEQFF

j_gene: TRBJ2-1
d_gene: TRBD1
abundance: .
v_gene: TRBV5-1
CDR3nt: TGCGCCAGCAGCTTGGGCCCAGGGGGAAGGAATGAGCAGTTCTTC
CDR3aa: CASSLGPGGRNEQFF

j_gene: TRBJ2-7
d_gene: TRBD2
abundance: once
v_gene: TRBV6-5
CDR3nt: TGTGCCAGCAGTACTAGCGGGGGGGCCGGGGAGCAGTACTTC
CDR3aa: CASSTSGGAGEQYF

j_gene: TRBJ1-2
d_gene: .
abundance: .
v_gene: TRBV7-9
CDR3nt: TGTGCCAGCAGTTCAGGGGTTTTCGGAGGCTACACCTTC
CDR3aa: CASSSGVFGGYTF

j_gene: TRBJ1-2
d_gene: .
abundance: once
v_gene: TRBV6-1
CDR3nt: TGTGCCAGCAGTGACCCAGGGTCCTTCTATGGCTACACCTTC
CDR3aa: CASSDPGSFYGYTF

j_gene: TRBJ2-5
d_gene: .
abundance: .
v_gene: TRBV11-2
CDR3nt: TGTGCCAGCAGCTTATTGGGGGGGCAGTACCAAGAGACCCAGTACTTC
CDR3aa: CASSLLGGQYQETQYF

j_gene: TRBJ2-1
d_gene: .
abundance: .
v_gene: TRBV4-3
CDR3nt: TGCGCCAGCAGCCAAGAATTGGGCAGGGTGGACAATGAGCAGTTCTTC
CDR3aa: CASSQELGRVDNEQFF

j_gene: TRBJ2-4
d_gene: TRBD1
abundance: .
v_gene: TRBV24-1
CDR3nt: TGTGCCACCAGTGATTTAGGGGACAGAAGGCTTCTAGCCAAAAACATTCAGTACTTC
CDR3aa: CATSDLGDRRLLAKNIQYF

j_gene: TRBJ2-7
d_gene: .
abundance: .
v_gene: TRBV10-3
CDR3nt: TGTGCCATCAGTGAGTCTCCCCCGCTGAGCGTGGAGCAGTACTTC
CDR3aa: CAISESPPLSVEQYF

j_gene: TRBJ1-3
d_gene: .
abundance: .
v_gene: TRBV5-1
CDR3nt: TGCGCCAGCAGCTGGGGGGGACGGTCTCAGGGAAACACCATATATTTT
CDR3aa: CASSWGGRSQGNTIYF

j_gene: TRBJ2-2
d_gene: TRBD2
abundance: .
v_gene: TRBV11-2
CDR3nt: TGTGCCAGCAGCTTAATGGTCGGGAGGCTCACCGGGGAGCTGTTTTTT
CDR3aa: CASSLMVGRLTGELFF

j_gene: TRBJ1-1
d_gene: .
abundance: .
v_gene: TRBV4-2
CDR3nt: TGTGCCAGCAGCCAATTTCTCGTGAACACTGAAGCTTTCTTT
CDR3aa: CASSQFLVNTEAFF

j_gene: TRBJ2-7
d_gene: TRBD1
abundance: .
v_gene: TRBV5-4
CDR3nt: TGTGCCAGCAGCCTAACCGCTCACCCAATGGACAGGCCCCCCCTATGTGAGCAGTACTTC
CDR3aa: CASSLTAHPMDRPPLCEQYF

j_gene: TRBJ1-1
d_gene: .
abundance: .
v_gene: TRBV27
CDR3nt: TGTGCCAGCAGCTCGGGAGTGAACACTGAAGCTTTCTTT
CDR3aa: CASSSGVNTEAFF

j_gene: TRBJ1-6
d_gene: .
abundance: .
v_gene: TRBV27
CDR3nt: TGTGCCAGCGCAGACGGCGGCCGTTCCTATAATTCACCCCTCCACTTT
CDR3aa: CASADGGRSYNSPLHF

j_gene: TRBJ2-3
d_gene: .
abundance: .
v_gene: TRBV10-3
CDR3nt: TGTGCCATCAGTACTACCTCAAGCACAGATACGCAGTATTTT
CDR3aa: CAISTTSSTDTQYF

j_gene: TRBJ2-1
d_gene: TRBD1
abundance: .
v_gene: TRBV5-1
CDR3nt: TGCGCCAGCAGCTTGGTCGGGACAGGGACCTACAATGAGCAGTTCTTC
CDR3aa: CASSLVGTGTYNEQFF

j_gene: TRBJ1-2
d_gene: TRBD1
abundance: once
v_gene: TRBV30
CDR3nt: TGTGCCTGGAGTCCGGGACAGGGGTTGAAGGGCTACACCTTC
CDR3aa: CAWSPGQGLKGYTF

j_gene: TRBJ1-2
d_gene: .
abundance: .
v_gene: TRBV12-5
CDR3nt: TGTGCTAGTGGACCCTCAGGGACTTACGGCTACACCTTC
CDR3aa: CASGPSGTYGYTF